This TCR beta chain was identified in a study of T cells after yellow fever vaccination. For TCR, cDNA came from 5'RACE template switching, which added a universal primer site and UMIs. TCRdb re-called the 5' RACE reads through MiXCR, storing one row per CDR3 protein. The sample includes a few hundred thousand distinct CDR3 sequences, approximately 16% seen only once; the top ten take roughly 17%. In the case of this clonotype: Antigen: not known.

Findings of the study overall: It was a weaker secondary response, yet one that peaked faster, at day 5 versus 15. Just a small share of clonotypes turned up in the CD4 compartment as well as the CD8 compartment. The booster response re-showed most primary clones: 96% CD4, approximately 85% CD8.

This TCR was recovered from a man aged 18-30 years who received the YFV17D yellow fever vaccine. The specimen comprised PBMCs, sampled around 5 days after the first yellow fever vaccination.

CDR3 residues: CASSISGTSGYTGELFF. The DNA of the CDR3 is TGTGCCAGTAGTATTTCCGGGACTAGCGGTTACACCGGGGAGCTGTTTTTT. This sequence joins TRBV19 and TRBJ2-2; 11 bases map to TRBD2. J was trimmed by 3 bases and V by 3 bases; bases with no gene match: 6. Per the germline V gene, CDR1 is LNHDA and CDR2 is SQIVND (reference sequence). The CDR3 runs to 17 residues.